This passage covers 20 T cell receptor beta chains from one sample sequenced in a study of T cells in Graves' hyperthyroidism and ophthalmopathy (dated by TCRdb to about 2019). Libraries were built with multiplex PCR. The instrument given in TCRdb is Illumina HiSeq 2000. The TCR beta CDR3 regions were amplified from the RNA transcripts. For the first round of RT-PCR on the TCR CDR3, the HTBI primer set was used together with the Qiagen OneStep RT-PCR kit. The public reads were run again by TCRdb, first through fastp at Q25 and then through MiXCR, and only productive beta chains were kept. Rows with a matching CDR3 protein are joined into one entry that keeps the most common DNA and genes. The sample has roughly 96,000 distinct CDR3 sequences on record, under 65% of them singletons. Together, the top ten hold 27% of the sample. What was sequenced was blood. Every receptor here comes from a woman aged 40 to 55 with Graves' hyperthyroidism.

This clonotype was seen ten or more times. The rearrangement uses TRBV6-6 and TRBJ1-1; 8 nucleotides line up with TRBD1. The CDR3 has 14 residues. Germline V gives CDR1 MNHNY, CDR2 SVGAGI (reference sequence). After removal of 5 bases from V and 3 bases from J, the junction contained 5 bases not matched to a gene. The CDR3: CASSPGQGYTEAFF. The CDR3 DNA is TGTGCCAGCAGTCCCGGACAGGGCTACACTGAAGCTTTCTTT.

This clonotype was observed at least ten times. The CDR3 reads CASSFLAGVPTGELFF. In DNA, the CDR3 is TGCGCCAGCAGCTTTCTAGCGGGAGTACCCACCGGGGAGCTGTTTTTT. The chain recombines TRBV5-1 with TRBJ2-2, with 10 nucleotides matching TRBD2. This CDR3 has 16 residues. Trimming took 2 bases from V and 4 from J; bases not matched to a gene: 5. Germline V gene sequence: CDR1 SGHRS, CDR2 YFSETQ.

The chain uses TRBV11-2 and TRBJ2-6; no firm D call. Germline V lookup: CDR1 SGHAT, CDR2 FQNNGV. CDR3 size: 15 residues. V lost 1 base to trimming and J lost 4 bases, with 8 bases between them. CDR3 DNA: TGTGCCAGCAGCTTAGTCGGGCAGGGGGCCAACGTCCTGACTTTC. It is translated as CASSLVGQGANVLTF.

This clonotype was found many times. The V and J genes are TRBV12-3 or TRBV12-4 and TRBJ2-7; no reliable D call. V lost 2 bases and J lost 4, with 12 bases in between. The CDR3 has 14 amino acids. The CDR3 nucleotides are TGTGCCAGCAGTTTAAGCGATGCAGATTACGAGCAGTACTTC. Translated: CASSLSDADYEQYF.

This clonotype showed up many times. The V and J genes are TRBV7-9 and TRBJ1-3; 8 nucleotides align to TRBD1. Looked up from germline, CDR1 is SEHNR and CDR2 is FQNEAQ (reference sequence). Germline trimming cut 10 bases from V and 3 bases from J; bases unmatched to any gene: 14. This CDR3 is 16 amino acids long. CDR3: CATRGRDRGGGNTIYF. DNA for the CDR3: TGTGCCACCAGAGGCCGAGACAGGGGAGGTGGAAACACCATATATTTT.

This clonotype occurred many times. The V gene is TRBV5-1, the J gene TRBJ2-2; 7 bases are shared with TRBD1. Looked up from germline, CDR1 is SGHRS and CDR2 is YFSETQ. The CDR3 extends over 15 amino acids. With V trimmed by 5 bases and J by 5 bases, 9 bases remained unmatched. The CDR3 region has the DNA TGCGCCAGCAGTCGAGACAGGGCCGAAACCGGGGAGCTGTTTTTT. This translates into CASSRDRAETGELFF.

This chain links TRBV7-9 with TRBJ2-7, with 9 bases matching TRBD2. The CDR3 runs to 18 residues. Per the germline V gene, CDR1 is SEHNR and CDR2 is FQNEAQ (reference sequence). J lost 7 bases, V lost 5 bases, and 21 bases had no gene match. This chain's CDR3 is CASSGSDALSGRTEEQYF. DNA of the CDR3: TGTGCCAGCAGCGGGTCCGACGCGCTTAGCGGGAGAACAGAAGAGCAGTACTTC.

This clonotype showed up many times. V gene TRBV5-1 combines with J gene TRBJ1-1, with 9 bases matching TRBD1. Germline CDR1 is SGHRS and CDR2 is YFSETQ. The CDR3 loop spans 17 amino acids. J gave up 2 bases and V 2 bases, and 10 bases lay outside the gene matches. CDR3: CASSFGQGILENTEAFF. In DNA, the CDR3 is TGCGCCAGCAGCTTCGGACAGGGGATTTTGGAAAACACTGAAGCTTTCTTT.

This clonotype has only a few counts. The genes are TRBV20-1 and TRBJ1-5; tentative D call: TRBD1 (5 bases). Germline V lookup: CDR1 DFQATT, CDR2 SNEGSKA (reference sequence). The V and J ends lost 5 bases and 11 bases respectively, with 13 bases between them. The CDR3 extends over 11 amino acids. The CDR3 loop is CSAAGGETQHF. CDR3 DNA sequence: TGCAGTGCTGCCGGGGGAGAGACCCAGCATTTT.

The chain recombines TRBV7-3 with TRBJ1-6; 9 bases are shared with TRBD1. The CDR3 sequence is 15 residues long. With 0 bases clipped from V and 10 bases from J, the junction kept 4 bases outside the gene matches. The germline V gene has CDR1 SGHTA and CDR2 FQGTGA. The CDR3 region is CASSLTGTGQSPLHF. In DNA, the CDR3 is TGTGCCAGCAGCTTAACCGGGACAGGGCAGTCACCCCTCCACTTT.

As concerns this clonotype: The junction does not match germline at one end; this may be a read error. This sequence joins TRBV5-1 and TRBJ2-6; the D call may be TRBD1 or TRBD2 (6 bases each). The CDR3 sequence is 14 residues long. Germline loops: CDR1 SGHRS, CDR2 YFSETQ. The CDR3 coding sequence is TGCGCCAGCAGCTTGAAACAGGGACTGAACACTGAAGCTTTC. It yields the protein CASSLKQGLNTEAF.

V usage is TRBV10-3 and J usage is TRBJ1-6; the match to TRBD1 covers 10 bases. The CDR3 is made up of 15 amino acids. Trimming removed 5 bases from V and 9 bases from J; junction bases left unmatched: 7. The V gene's germline CDR1 is ENHRY and CDR2 SYGVKD. The CDR3 nucleotides are TGTGCCATCAGTCCTGGCGGGGACAGGGGTTCACCCCTCCACTTT. Protein product: CAISPGGDRGSPLHF.

This clonotype was seen at least ten times. The rearrangement links TRBV5-1 to TRBJ2-7; D is perhaps TRBD1 or TRBD2 (5 bases each). The CDR3 spans 13 residues. V was pared by 4 bases and J by 2 bases, with 10 bases between. Germline lookup yields CDR1 SGHRS and CDR2 YFSETQ. The CDR3 loop reads CASSLRDPYEQYF. The CDR3 bases are TGCGCCAGCAGCCTCCGGGACCCCTACGAGCAGTACTTC.

This chain links TRBV29-1 with TRBJ1-3; D is ambiguous. This CDR3 spans 12 amino acids. V lost 1 base and J 4 bases, leaving 5 bases between the germline ends. Germline-derived CDR1 and CDR2 are SQVTM and ANQGSEA. The chain's CDR3 is CSVEVGGNTIYF. The CDR3, as DNA: TGCAGCGTTGAAGTTGGCGGAAACACCATATATTTT.

With regard to this clonotype: An end of the junction differs from the germline gene, which may be a read error. This chain uses TRBV7-4 with TRBJ1-1; the D is unclear. The CDR3 sequence is 18 residues long. Germline V lookup: CDR1 SGHVT, CDR2 SQSDAQ. The CDR3 region is CASSLVEEGSLMNTGAFF. The CDR3 DNA is TGTGCCAGCAGCTTAGTGGAAGAGGGCAGCCTTATGAACACTGGAGCTTTCTTT.

V is TRBV28 and J is TRBJ2-3; D is possibly TRBD1 (6 bases). The CDR3 totals 16 residues. In germline, CDR1 is MDHEN, CDR2 SYDVKM. Trimming left V 5 bases short and J 4 bases short, with 19 bases between. CDR3: CASSRGGVGGADTQYF. The CDR3, as DNA: TGTGCCAGCAGTCGAGGGGGAGTTGGGGGTGCAGATACGCAGTATTTT.

This clonotype has a handful of counts. The V and J genes are TRBV7-8 and TRBJ2-6; D unclear. From germline, CDR1 is SGHVS and CDR2 FQNEAQ. The CDR3 runs 15 residues. V shed 1 base and J shed 2 bases, with 6 bases lying between them. CDR3 residues: CASSLGAAGANVLTF. Written as DNA, the CDR3 is TGTGCCAGCAGCTTAGGGGCGGCTGGGGCCAACGTCCTGACTTTC.

The CDR3 DNA sequence: TGCAGTGCCGAAGAGGGGGGGGGTCGGGAGCAGTACTTC. Encoded protein: CSAEEGGGREQYF. This chain links TRBV20-1 with TRBJ2-7; D possibly corresponds to TRBD2 (7 bases). The germline V gene has CDR1 DFQATT and CDR2 SNEGSKA (reference sequence). Trimming removed 6 bases from V and 7 bases from J, with 19 bases in between. The CDR3 extends over 13 amino acids.

The CDR3: CSSYRGRGEKLFF. For the CDR3, the DNA is TGCAGCTCCTACAGGGGGCGGGGAGAAAAACTGTTTTTT. This sequence joins TRBV29-1 and TRBJ1-4; 9 positions agree with TRBD1. The CDR3 length is 13 residues. CDR1 and CDR2 (germline): SQVTM, ANQGSEA. V was clipped by 8 bases and J by 8 bases; unmatched bases: 9.

This clonotype was detected ten times or more. The rearrangement links TRBV7-2 to TRBJ2-2; TRBD2 agrees at 12 bases. Losses at the gene ends were 6 bases for V and 5 bases for J; bases not matched to a gene: 7. Looked up from germline, CDR1 is SGHTA and CDR2 is FQGNSA. The CDR3 is 16 residues long. As DNA, the CDR3 is TGTGCCAGCAGTTTTTCTAGCGGGAGGGGAACCGGGGAGCTGTTTTTT. Amino acids: CASSFSSGRGTGELFF.